This entry lists 29 T cell receptor beta chains sequenced from one sample in a study of blood T cell repertoires in COVID-19. Sequencing used immunoSEQ multiplex PCR; TCRdb keeps in-frame clones, though not all of them. The profile shows 75,000 to 100,000 clones, almost 85% of them singletons. Sequencing input: peripheral blood. Receptor source: a man aged 50-59 years with active or convalescent COVID-19.

To note about this clone: The sample holds other DNA sequences that translate to the same CDR3. This chain uses TRBV6-5 with TRBJ2-2; perhaps TRBD1 as D (5 bases). The CDR3 extends over 14 amino acids. V shed 2 bases and J shed 7 bases, with 11 bases lying between them. Germline V gene data show CDR1 as MNHEY and CDR2 as SVGAGI. CDR3 sequence: CASSYRGRVGELFF. Written as DNA, the CDR3 is TGTGCCAGCAGTTACAGGGGCCGGGTCGGGGAGCTGTTTTTT.

The rearrangement links TRBV6-2 or TRBV6-3 to TRBJ2-5, with 9 bases lining up with TRBD1. Germline lookup yields CDR1 MNHEY and CDR2 SVGEGT. V shed 2 bases, J shed 2 bases, and the junction held 3 bases outside the gene matches. This CDR3 is 15 amino acids long. In nucleotides, the CDR3 is TGTGCCAGCAGTTACGGGGGACAGGGTCAAGAGACCCAGTACTTC. Protein product: CASSYGGQGQETQYF.

J is TRBJ2-3 and V is TRBV4-1, with 10 bases that match TRBD2. V gave up 0 bases and J gave up 2 bases; unmatched junction bases: 5. The CDR3 totals 17 residues. CDR1 and CDR2 (germline): MGHRA, YSYEKL. CDR3 residues: CASSQEGTSGVTDTQYF. The CDR3 nucleotides are TGCGCCAGCAGCCAAGAAGGCACTAGCGGGGTCACAGATACGCAGTATTTT.

This chain connects TRBV9 to TRBJ2-5, with 7 bases fitting TRBD1. Germline V gives CDR1 SGDLS, CDR2 YYNGEE. The junction had 7 bases not matched to a gene; V was cut back by 0 bases and J by 5 bases. The CDR3 runs 15 residues. CDR3 sequence (DNA): TGTGCCAGCAGCGTAGAGGCAGGGGGACGTGAGACCCAGTACTTC. Protein product: CASSVEAGGRETQYF.

The rearrangement uses TRBV2 and TRBJ2-5; possibly TRBD2 for D (7 bases). Germline loops: CDR1 SNHLY, CDR2 FYNNEI. Trimming left V 7 bases short and J 5 bases short, with 14 bases between. The length of the CDR3 is 13 residues. The CDR3: CASNGGPGETQYF. DNA for the CDR3: TGTGCCAGCAACGGGGGGCCAGGGGAGACCCAGTACTTC.

V gene TRBV4-1 combines with J gene TRBJ1-2, with unresolved D. Deletions cut 0 bases from V and 5 bases from J, with 7 bases between. The CDR3 runs to 13 residues. The V gene's germline CDR1 is MGHRA and CDR2 YSYEKL. CDR3 in DNA: TGCGCCAGCAGCCAAGATTCTTCGTATGGCTACACCTTC. Translating gives CASSQDSSYGYTF.

The chain has TRBV12-3 or TRBV12-4 and TRBJ2-5, with 10 positions matching TRBD1. This CDR3 is built from 13 residues. V lost 7 bases to trimming and J lost 8 bases; unmatched junction nucleotides: 7. The CDR3: CASTRQGAITQYF. Here the CDR3 DNA reads TGTGCCAGCACAAGACAGGGGGCGATCACCCAGTACTTC.

This chain uses TRBV10-3 with TRBJ2-2, with TRBD1 matching 7 bases. Germline trimming cut 3 bases from V and 5 bases from J; bases unmatched to any gene: 9. The CDR3 runs 16 residues. The germline V gene encodes CDR1 ENHRY and CDR2 SYGVKD. CDR3 sequence: CAISDLNRGSTGELFF. In DNA, the CDR3 is TGTGCCATCAGTGATTTAAACAGGGGAAGTACCGGGGAGCTGTTTTTT.

V usage is TRBV27 and J usage is TRBJ2-6, with 8 positions matching TRBD1. Per the germline V gene, CDR1 is MNHEY and CDR2 is SMNVEV (reference sequence). The ends lost 3 bases at V and 0 bases at J; junction bases unmatched: 7. The CDR3 loop spans 18 amino acids. CDR3 residues: CASSFRGQGISGANVLTF. DNA for the CDR3: TGTGCCAGCAGTTTCAGAGGACAGGGAATCTCTGGGGCCAACGTCCTGACTTTC. The full variable domain, rest sourced from reference TRBV27 and TRBJ2-6, is EAQVTQNPRYLITVTGKKLTVTCSQNMNHEYMSWYRQDPGLGLRQIYYSMNVEVTDKGDVPEGYKVSRKEKRNFPLILESPSPNQTSLYFCASSFRGQGISGANVLTFGAGSRLTVL.

The chain employs TRBV5-6 and TRBJ1-2; no clear D gene. V was cut by 0 bases and J by 4 bases, with 7 bases left in between. The germline CDR1 and CDR2 sequences are SGHDT and YYEEEE. There are 13 residues in the CDR3. This chain's CDR3 is CASSLASSYGYTF. Written as DNA, the CDR3 is TGTGCCAGCAGCTTGGCCAGTTCCTATGGCTACACCTTC.

The chain carries TRBV29-1 and TRBJ2-3; 8 bases map to TRBD2. The V gene end was trimmed by 7 bases and the J gene end by 6 bases; junction bases not matched to a gene: 9. Germline CDR1 is SQVTM and CDR2 is ANQGSEA. The CDR3 runs to 13 residues. CDR3 residues: CSAGTREGDTQYF. CDR3 nucleotide sequence: TGCAGCGCCGGGACTAGGGAGGGGGATACGCAGTATTTT.

In its sample, this clone is medium-sized. V and J are TRBV5-4 and TRBJ1-1; unclear D gene. The CDR3 is 14 amino acids. Germline V gene data show CDR1 as SGHNT and CDR2 as YYREEE (reference sequence). V lost 4 bases to trimming and J lost 1 base, with 11 bases between them. The CDR3 is CASSPSTTNTEAFF. CDR3 sequence (DNA): TGTGCCAGCAGCCCCTCTACTACGAACACTGAAGCTTTCTTT.

This rearrangement joins TRBV6-1 to TRBJ2-7; TRBD1 matches 8 bases. Germline loops: CDR1 MNHNS, CDR2 SASEGT. V gave up 1 base and J gave up 3 bases; unmatched junction bases: 8. CDR3 length: 16 amino acids. CDR3 region: CASSEDDRGANYEQYF. For the CDR3, the DNA is TGTGCCAGCAGTGAAGATGACAGGGGCGCTAACTACGAGCAGTACTTC.

V and J are TRBV4-3 and TRBJ2-7, with 7 bases lining up with TRBD1. Looked up from germline, CDR1 is LGHNA and CDR2 is YSLEER. V lost 1 base and J lost 4; bases outside the gene matches: 1. This CDR3 is 13 amino acids long. CDR3: CASSQGTGYEQYF. The DNA for the CDR3 is TGCGCCAGCAGCCAAGGGACAGGTTACGAGCAGTACTTC.

The rearrangement joins TRBV6-5 to TRBJ1-1, with 9 positions matching TRBD1. The J segment lost 5 bases and the V segment lost 5 bases, leaving 9 bases of the junction unmatched. The CDR3 has 15 amino acids. Per germline, CDR1 MNHEY and CDR2 SVGAGI. The CDR3 DNA reads TGTGCCAGCAGTAAACCGGGACAGGGATGGACTGAAGCTTTCTTT. Protein product: CASSKPGQGWTEAFF.

In DNA, the CDR3 is TGTGCCAGCAGCTTAGGGACAGGCTTCAATGAGCAGTTCTTC. The encoded protein is CASSLGTGFNEQFF. V gene TRBV7-2 combines with J gene TRBJ2-1; 7 positions agree with TRBD1. The CDR3 spans 14 residues. CDR1 and CDR2 (germline): SGHTA, FQGNSA. The trim removed 1 base at V and 6 bases at J, leaving 3 bases unmatched. Full variable domain (outside the CDR3, taken from reference TRBV7-2 and TRBJ2-1): GAGVSQSPSNKVTEKGKDVELRCDPISGHTALYWYRQSLGQGLEFLIYFQGNSAPDKSGLPSDRFSAERTGGSVSTLTIQRTQQEDSAVYLCASSLGTGFNEQFFGPGTRLTVL.

The gene calls are TRBV7-2 and TRBJ1-1; perhaps TRBD1 as D (6 bases). The ends were cut back, 1 base at V and 4 bases at J, with 13 bases in the middle. Germline V gives CDR1 SGHTA, CDR2 FQGNSA. The CDR3 is made up of 15 amino acids. The CDR3 spells CASSLVPQGGTEAFF. CDR3 sequence (DNA): TGTGCCAGCAGCTTAGTCCCACAGGGTGGCACTGAAGCTTTCTTT.

The gene calls are TRBV11-3 and TRBJ2-1; 11 nucleotides line up with TRBD2. CDR3 length: 14 residues. From germline, CDR1 is SGHNT and CDR2 YENEEA. Trimming cost V 3 bases and J 10 bases; bases outside gene matches: 5. The DNA of the CDR3 is TGTGCCAGCAGCTTTACTAGCGGGGGTGGCGAGCAGTTCTTC. It translates to CASSFTSGGGEQFF.

The chain joins TRBV6-5 to TRBJ1-2; D is perhaps TRBD1 (5 bases). Trimming pared 6 bases from V and 3 bases from J, leaving 11 bases between. This CDR3 is 13 amino acids long. The V gene's germline CDR1 is MNHEY and CDR2 SVGAGI. The chain's CDR3 is CASSRGHDYGYTF. CDR3 coding DNA: TGTGCCAGCAGCCGCGGACATGACTATGGCTACACCTTC.

CDR3 DNA: TGTGCCAGCAGCAAACAAAGGGGGGGCCCTCTCGGGGAGCTGTTTTTT. Encoded protein: CASSKQRGGPLGELFF. The J gene is TRBJ2-2, the V gene TRBV21-1; the table assigns TRBD2, which was not confirmed against the DNA. TRBV21-1 is a known pseudogene. CDR3 length equals 16 residues.

The chain is built from TRBV2 and TRBJ1-6; 10 positions agree with TRBD1. The V gene's germline CDR1 is SNHLY and CDR2 FYNNEI. This CDR3 has 16 amino acids. Germline trimming cut 1 base from V and 7 bases from J; bases unmatched to any gene: 4. The CDR3 protein is CASSEGRDRGNSPLHF. CDR3 coding DNA: TGTGCCAGCAGTGAAGGCCGGGACAGGGGAAATTCACCCCTCCACTTT. Full variable domain (outside the CDR3, taken from reference TRBV2 and TRBJ1-6): EPEVTQTPSHQVTQMGQEVILRCVPISNHLYFYWYRQILGQKVEFLVSFYNNEISEKSEIFDDQFSVERPDGSNFTLKIRSTKLEDSAMYFCASSEGRDRGNSPLHFGNGTRLTVT.

This clone was counted at least ten times. This CDR3 reads CASSMGAGPYEQYF. The CDR3 nucleotides read TGTGCCAGCAGCATGGGGGCAGGGCCCTACGAGCAGTACTTC. The chain links TRBV27 to TRBJ2-7; D is perhaps TRBD1 (6 bases). Deletions cut 6 bases from V and 2 bases from J, with 14 bases between. In germline, CDR1 is MNHEY, CDR2 SMNVEV (reference sequence). The CDR3 is 14 amino acids.

V and J are TRBV3-1 (or the pseudogene TRBV3-2) and TRBJ1-5, with no clear D. The V gene's germline CDR1 is LGHDT and CDR2 YNNKEL (reference sequence). The germline V and J ends were trimmed by 1 base and 7 bases, with 5 bases remaining between them. The CDR3 is 12 residues long. The CDR3, as DNA: TGTGCCAGCAGCCAAGGGGAGCAGCCCCAGCATTTT. Translated: CASSQGEQPQHF.

The chain uses TRBV11-3 and TRBJ2-3, with a weak D call TRBD1 (5 bases). Per germline, CDR1 SGHNT and CDR2 YENEEA. V gave up 0 bases and J gave up 1 base, with 11 bases separating them. This CDR3 is built from 16 residues. Here the CDR3 reads CASSLDTQQGTDTQYF. The CDR3 region has the DNA TGTGCCAGCAGCTTAGACACGCAACAGGGCACAGATACGCAGTATTTT. The whole variable domain, filled in from reference TRBV11-3 and TRBJ2-3, reads EAGVVQSPRYKIIEKKQPVAFWCNPISGHNTLYWYLQNLGQGPELLIRYENEEAVDDSQLPKDRFSAERLKGVDSTLKIQPAELGDSAVYLCASSLDTQQGTDTQYFGPGTRLTVL.

The rearrangement links TRBV19 to TRBJ1-2; 8 bases map to TRBD1. V lost 3 bases to trimming and J lost 8 bases; unmatched junction nucleotides: 5. CDR3 length equals 13 residues. From germline, CDR1 is LNHDA and CDR2 SQIVND (reference sequence). CDR3 amino acids: CASSIRGRQGYTF. In DNA, the CDR3 is TGTGCCAGTAGTATCAGGGGGCGACAAGGCTACACCTTC.

CDR3 nucleotides: TGTGCCAGCAGCCAAGATCAACTAGCTCCTGAAGGTAATGAGCAGTTCTTC. This encodes CASSQDQLAPEGNEQFF. The rearrangement uses TRBV3-1 (or the pseudogene TRBV3-2) and TRBJ2-1, with D maybe TRBD2 (6 bases). V lost 0 bases and J 7 bases, leaving 19 bases between the germline ends. The CDR3 length is 17 residues. CDR1 and CDR2 (germline): LGHDT, YNNKEL (reference sequence).

This clone came up once. This chain links TRBV3-1 (or the pseudogene TRBV3-2) with TRBJ2-1; 8 bases map to TRBD2. CDR1 and CDR2 (germline): LGHDT, YNNKEL (reference sequence). V was clipped by 4 bases and J by 5 bases; unmatched bases: 4. CDR3 length: 14 amino acids. CDR3 sequence: CASSRSGVDNEQFF. The CDR3 DNA reads as TGTGCCAGCAGCCGTAGCGGGGTGGACAATGAGCAGTTCTTC.

The V call is TRBV19, the J call TRBJ1-5, with D perhaps matching TRBD1 (6 bases). Germline CDR1 reads LNHDA; CDR2 reads SQIVND (reference sequence). V was cut by 5 bases and J by 4 bases, with 12 bases left in between. This CDR3 has 14 amino acids. CDR3 DNA: TGTGCCAGTAGTCGGACAGTCCAAAATCAGCCCCAGCATTTT. This translates into CASSRTVQNQPQHF. Drawing the rest from reference TRBV19 and TRBJ1-5, the complete variable domain is DGGITQSPKYLFRKEGQNVTLSCEQNLNHDAMYWYRQDPGQGLRLIYYSQIVNDFQKGDIAEGYSVSREKKESFPLTVTSAQKNPTAFYLCASSRTVQNQPQHFGDGTRLSIL.

The chain couples TRBV27 to TRBJ1-1; 10 bases are a match to TRBD1. Germline-derived CDR1 and CDR2 are MNHEY and SMNVEV (reference sequence). Trimming at V came to 8 bases and at J to 8 bases, leaving 8 bases not matched to a gene. The CDR3 is 13 residues long. The CDR3 loop reads CASGGQGRREAFF. The DNA of the CDR3 is TGTGCCAGCGGGGGACAGGGGCGGCGAGAAGCTTTCTTT.